These 14 T cell receptor beta chains share one sample of origin, sequenced in a study of OX40 agonist ivuxolimab in advanced cancers. Method: immunoSEQ multiplex PCR; TCRdb's copy keeps in-frame clones and lacks some. The sample has about 60,000 clones, roughly 87% seen once; the top ten hold under 3.5%. The starting material was CD4+ or CD8+ T cells sorted from blood, obtained in a trial of the OX40 agonist ivuxolimab. These receptor sequences come from an adult with an advanced solid tumor such as melanoma, head and neck, liver or kidney cancer.

Here the CDR3 reads CATFRDGSSGANVLTF. DNA of the CDR3: TGTGCCACCTTCCGGGACGGCAGCTCTGGGGCCAACGTCCTGACTTTC. This chain uses TRBV5-4 with TRBJ2-6; D assignment may be TRBD1 or TRBD2 (5 bases each). Germline loops: CDR1 SGHNT, CDR2 YYREEE (reference sequence). V dropped 9 bases and J dropped 0 bases, with 16 bases sitting between them. This CDR3 has 16 residues.

This chain links TRBV6-6 with TRBJ1-1; TRBD1 aligns across 7 bases. J gave up 4 bases and V 2 bases, and 4 bases lay outside the gene matches. This CDR3 has 14 residues. Germline V gene lookup returns CDR1 MNHNY and CDR2 SVGAGI (reference sequence). The CDR3 sequence is CASSYQQGSTEAFF. The CDR3 DNA reads TGTGCCAGCAGTTACCAACAGGGGAGCACTGAAGCTTTCTTT.

This clone was observed at least ten times. The gene calls are TRBV6-1 and TRBJ2-7; TRBD2 matches at 7 bases. The CDR3 spans 14 residues. Germline CDR1 MNHNS, CDR2 SASEGT. After removal of 2 bases from V and 3 bases from J, the junction contained 4 bases not matched to a gene. The CDR3 DNA follows: TGTGCCAGCAGTGAAAGCGGGAACCACTACGAGCAGTACTTC. It encodes CASSESGNHYEQYF.

The V and J genes are TRBV5-5 and TRBJ2-7; 9 nucleotides agree with TRBD2. V trimming: 0 bases; J trimming: 5 bases; junction bases outside the gene matches: 6. CDR3 length equals 15 residues. The V gene's germline CDR1 is SGHKS and CDR2 YYEKEE (reference sequence). CDR3 in amino acids: CASSLGLAGFDEQYF. CDR3 DNA sequence: TGTGCCAGCAGCTTGGGGCTAGCGGGATTTGACGAGCAGTACTTC.

The chain employs TRBV7-9 and TRBJ2-7, with D perhaps matching TRBD1 (6 bases). Looked up from germline, CDR1 is SEHNR and CDR2 is FQNEAQ (reference sequence). This CDR3 is 14 amino acids long. V was cut by 5 bases and J by 6 bases, with 17 bases left in between. The DNA for the CDR3 is TGTGCCAGCAGCACCCAGGGACACCACTCCGAGCAGTACTTC. This encodes CASSTQGHHSEQYF.

This clone occurred a few times. At the DNA level, this CDR3 is encoded by other sequences in the same sample as well. The genes are TRBV19 and TRBJ2-2; the D gene is possibly TRBD2 (6 bases). The V end lost 0 bases, the J end lost 5 bases, and 7 bases lay between the germline ends. Germline V gene sequence: CDR1 LNHDA, CDR2 SQIVND (reference sequence). The CDR3 is 14 amino acids. The CDR3 region has the DNA TGTGCCAGTAGTATAGACGGGGGAACCGGGGAGCTGTTTTTT. Protein sequence: CASSIDGGTGELFF.

J is TRBJ2-7 and V is TRBV11-2; TRBD2 agrees at 15 bases. The CDR3 runs 19 residues. Germline V gene sequence: CDR1 SGHAT, CDR2 FQNNGV. V dropped 1 base and J dropped 0; count of bases not matched to a gene: 7. The CDR3 protein is CASSLVGGLAGGSSYEQYF. The CDR3 coding sequence is TGTGCCAGCAGCTTAGTGGGAGGACTAGCGGGAGGGAGCTCCTACGAGCAGTACTTC. The full variable domain, with the rest looked up from reference TRBV11-2 and TRBJ2-7, is EAGVAQSPRYKIIEKRQSVAFWCNPISGHATLYWYQQILGQGPKLLIQFQNNGVVDDSQLPKDRFSAERLKGVDSTLKIQPAKLEDSAVYLCASSLVGGLAGGSSYEQYFGPGTRLTVT.

A few counts support this clone. V is TRBV4-2 and J is TRBJ1-1; D ambiguous. The length of the CDR3 is 12 residues. The V end lost 9 bases, the J end lost 1 base, and 9 bases lay between the germline ends. The germline V gene encodes CDR1 LGHNA and CDR2 YNFKEQ. Here the CDR3 reads CASSSPNTEAFF. CDR3 bases: TGTGCCAGTAGTAGCCCGAACACTGAAGCTTTCTTT.

The chain carries TRBV29-1 and TRBJ2-5, with D possibly matching TRBD1 (6 bases). The V gene lost 1 base and the J gene lost 4 bases, with 16 bases spanning the gap. This CDR3 contains 15 residues. Germline CDR1 and CDR2: SQVTM and ANQGSEA. This CDR3 is CSVEGPTGGRETQYF. CDR3 bases: TGCAGCGTTGAAGGACCGACAGGCGGGCGAGAGACCCAGTACTTC.

The chain couples TRBV10-3 to TRBJ2-1; 8 nucleotides line up with TRBD1. The CDR3 extends over 16 amino acids. Per the germline V gene, CDR1 is ENHRY and CDR2 is SYGVKD. J was trimmed by 8 bases and V by 6 bases; bases with no gene match: 15. This chain's CDR3 is CAIRSFPGQGKDEQFF. DNA for the CDR3: TGTGCCATCAGGTCGTTTCCAGGACAGGGAAAAGATGAGCAGTTCTTC.

V and J are TRBV7-9 and TRBJ1-5; D is ambiguous. Germline V gene data show CDR1 as SEHNR and CDR2 as FQNEAQ (reference sequence). CDR3 size: 14 residues. Trimming stripped 8 bases from V and 0 bases from J, with 11 bases between. The CDR3 sequence is CASGTGFSNQPQHF. The CDR3 DNA sequence: TGTGCCAGCGGAACTGGTTTTAGCAATCAGCCCCAGCATTTT.

This chain joins TRBV10-3 and TRBJ2-2; D may match TRBD1 or TRBD2 (5 bases each). Germline loops: CDR1 ENHRY, CDR2 SYGVKD. Trimming left V 4 bases short and J 7 bases short, with 19 bases between. This CDR3 contains 16 residues. In nucleotides, the CDR3 is TGTGCCATCAGTGGGGGAGCGATGAGCAGGGACGGGGAGCTGTTTTTT. This gives the protein CAISGGAMSRDGELFF.

Only one count was recorded for this clone. V is TRBV6-5 and J is TRBJ2-1; 7 bases fit TRBD2. CDR1 is MNHEY and CDR2 is SVGAGI in the germline V gene. This CDR3 is built from 15 residues. V shed 1 base and J 7 bases; nucleotides not matched to a gene: 7. In nucleotides, the CDR3 is TGTGCCAGCAGTTACTTTGCGGGAGTCAGGAATGAGCAGTTCTTC. As protein: CASSYFAGVRNEQFF.

About this clone: Other DNA sequences in the sample encode the same CDR3. The CDR3 loop reads CSVAGIDTQYF. CDR3 bases: TGCAGCGTTGCGGGGATTGATACGCAGTATTTT. The gene calls are TRBV29-1 and TRBJ2-3; D is possibly TRBD2 (5 bases). Germline lookup yields CDR1 SQVTM and CDR2 ANQGSEA. CDR3 length: 11 amino acids. The V end was cut by 4 bases, the J end by 6 bases, with 8 bases between.